This T cell receptor (beta chain) was identified in a study of T cells in Graves' hyperthyroidism and ophthalmopathy. About the study: Peripheral blood was taken when the disease was first diagnosed, before any treatment began. The study, taken as a whole, reports: In simple terms, a model built on 13 V-J features told ophthalmopathy apart from stable hyperthyroidism. Appearing also in blood were most of the thyroid clonotypes expanded above 0.001.

Researchers amplified the TCR beta CDR3 regions from RNA transcripts. Carried out on the TCR CDR3, a first-round RT-PCR used the HTBI primer set. TCRdb reprocessed the multiplex PCR reads via MiXCR and lists one record per CDR3 protein. There are about 530,000 distinct CDR3 sequences in the sample; roughly 17% occur only once, and approximately 18% lies in the top ten. Ten or more counts support this clonotype. Its specificity is not known. PBMCs were derived from approximately 10 ml fresh peripheral blood. The CDR3 is made up of 16 amino acids. The V and J ends lost 5 bases and 8 bases, in that order; junction bases with no gene match: 16.

V and J are TRBV12-3 or TRBV12-4 and TRBJ2-3, with TRBD1 matching over 7 bases. The sample consisted of blood. The TCR comes from a woman younger than 35 with Graves' ophthalmopathy. The CDR3 reads CASSPSTGAALFTQYF. Here the CDR3 DNA reads TGTGCCAGCAGTCCTTCAACAGGGGCGGCCTTGTTTACGCAGTATTTT.